This passage covers 32 T cell receptor beta chains from one sample sequenced in a study of regulatory T cells in long-lasting Graves disease (dated by TCRdb to the early 2020s). The intended sense of this specimen's time point label: persistent/refractory GD, antithyroid drugs over 5 years with positive TRAb. For both TCR sequencing and RNA sequencing, RNA was extracted from PBMCs using TRIzol. Library method: multiplex PCR. The listed sequencing device is Illumina HiSeq 4000. iRepertoire HTBI primers and Arm-PCR amplification of CDR3 regions were used to construct TCR beta libraries. Using fastp at Q25 and MiXCR, TCRdb reprocessed the public reads and kept productive beta chains. Rows are combined by CDR3 protein, so each entry shows the most common genes and DNA. A total of 400,000 to 500,000 distinct CDR3 sequences appear in this sample, roughly 21% of them only once. The ten top clones hold 7.1% of the sample.

The source was peripheral blood mononuclear cells (PBMCs), collected when the disease was refractory, from a patient treated with antithyroid drugs. The receptors were sampled from a female donor with Graves disease.

The sample holds many counts of this clonotype. The chain links TRBV2 to TRBJ1-5, with D perhaps matching TRBD1 (6 bases). V dropped 8 bases and J dropped 2 bases, with 16 bases sitting between them. CDR1 and CDR2 (germline): SNHLY, FYNNEI. The CDR3 covers 15 residues. For the CDR3, the DNA is TGTGCCAGCGGGGACAAGTTCTCGGGCAATCAGCCCCAGCATTTT. Its protein product is CASGDKFSGNQPQHF.

A few counts support this clonotype. The V and J genes are TRBV28 and TRBJ1-2; D gene uncertain. The germline V gene has CDR1 MDHEN and CDR2 SYDVKM. The CDR3 length is 12 residues. Trimming took 10 bases from V and 3 from J, leaving 12 bases between them. The CDR3 protein is CATGGRDYGYTF. CDR3 in DNA: TGTGCCACCGGAGGTAGGGACTATGGCTACACCTTC.

This clonotype has ten or more counts. The chain is built from TRBV27 and TRBJ1-1; 8 bases agree with TRBD1. This CDR3 contains 16 residues. Germline V gene sequence: CDR1 MNHEY, CDR2 SMNVEV (reference sequence). V shed 4 bases, J shed 4 bases, and the junction held 11 bases outside the gene matches. The CDR3, as DNA: TGTGCCAGCAGTTCGGACAGGGTACCGGTTCGCACTGAAGCTTTCTTT. This sequence encodes CASSSDRVPVRTEAFF.

There are a few counts of this clonotype. The chain joins TRBV29-1 to TRBJ2-7; TRBD1 matches at 10 bases. Germline lookup yields CDR1 SQVTM and CDR2 ANQGSEA. This CDR3 contains 15 residues. V lost 4 bases to trimming and J lost 4 bases; unmatched junction nucleotides: 10. CDR3 in amino acids: CSVGGSGQGEYEQYF. The CDR3 DNA follows: TGCAGCGTTGGCGGATCTGGACAGGGGGAGTACGAGCAGTACTTC.

The table lists this clonotype with many counts. V is TRBV7-9 and J is TRBJ1-1, with D tentatively TRBD1 (6 bases). The length of the CDR3 is 11 residues. V was trimmed by 5 bases and J by 6 bases, leaving 7 bases between them. CDR1 and CDR2 from the germline V gene are SEHNR and FQNEAQ (reference sequence). CDR3 region: CASSRQAEAFF. CDR3 in DNA: TGTGCCAGCAGCCGACAGGCTGAAGCTTTCTTT. The variable domain in full, with the rest retrieved from reference TRBV7-9 and TRBJ1-1, is DTGVSQNPRHKITKRGQNVTFRCDPISEHNRLYWYRQTLGQGPEFLTYFQNEAQLEKSRLLSDRFSAERPKGSFSTLEIQRTEQGDSAMYLCASSRQAEAFFGQGTRLTVV.

This clonotype was seen at least ten times. The chain joins TRBV6-5 to TRBJ2-5, with 7 nucleotides matching TRBD1. Germline CDR1 MNHEY, CDR2 SVGAGI. The CDR3 extends over 16 amino acids. With 0 bases clipped from V and 5 bases from J, the junction kept 9 bases outside the gene matches. The CDR3 spells CASSYSPGQRGETQYF. The CDR3 DNA is TGTGCCAGCAGTTACTCGCCGGGACAGAGGGGGGAGACCCAGTACTTC.

This clonotype has at least ten counts. J is TRBJ2-7 and V is TRBV28, with 9 bases that match TRBD2. Germline V gene lookup returns CDR1 MDHEN and CDR2 SYDVKM. The CDR3 runs to 14 residues. The V segment lost 8 bases and the J segment 0 bases; nucleotides outside the gene matches: 5. The CDR3 DNA is TGTGCCAGCGACCAAGCGGGAGGCTCCTACGAGCAGTACTTC. Protein product: CASDQAGGSYEQYF.

This clonotype has a handful of counts. The chain carries TRBV20-1 and TRBJ2-5, with D possibly being TRBD1 (6 bases). Germline V gene sequence: CDR1 DFQATT, CDR2 SNEGSKA (reference sequence). The CDR3 consists of 15 residues. With 3 bases removed from V and 0 bases from J, the gap between germline ends came to 14 bases. The CDR3 nucleotides read TGCAGTGCTAGGGGCAAAGGGGGACACCAAGAGACCCAGTACTTC. This codes for CSARGKGGHQETQYF.

Note on this clonotype: It may be a read error: a sequence one base away is much more abundant. The chain is built from TRBV28 and TRBJ1-4; D is undetermined. The CDR3 sequence is 16 residues long. Germline V gene data show CDR1 as MDHEN and CDR2 as SYDVKM. V lost 6 bases, J lost 8 bases, and 22 bases lay in between. CDR3 sequence: CASRMQPQSIGEKLFF. The CDR3 DNA follows: TGTGCCAGCAGAATGCAGCCGCAGAGTATCGGAGAAAAACTGTTTTTT.

This chain links TRBV7-2 with TRBJ1-3, with D uncertain. V was trimmed by 1 base and J by 3 bases, leaving 13 bases between them. Germline CDR1 is SGHTA and CDR2 is FQGNSA. The CDR3 runs to 16 residues. The CDR3 region has the DNA TGTGCCAGCAGCTTAGGGGGATTACTGATTGGAAACACCATATATTTT. Amino acid sequence: CASSLGGLLIGNTIYF.

A single count supports this clonotype. The V gene is TRBV2, the J gene TRBJ2-5; tentative D call: TRBD1 (5 bases). Trimming removed 8 bases at V and 4 bases at J, with 20 bases between. Per germline, CDR1 SNHLY and CDR2 FYNNEI. This CDR3 has 15 amino acids. CDR3 sequence (DNA): TGTGCCAGCGCGCAGGGTTTGTTGTCAGGAGAGACCCAGTACTTC. This translates into CASAQGLLSGETQYF.

In its sample, this clonotype was seen many times. Here the CDR3 DNA reads TGTGCCAGCAGTGAAGAGTGGAGCTTCTACGAGCAGTACTTC. It encodes CASSEEWSFYEQYF. The chain couples TRBV2 to TRBJ2-7; D unclear. The germline V gene encodes CDR1 SNHLY and CDR2 FYNNEI. Trimming removed 1 base from V and 3 bases from J, with 10 bases in between. The CDR3 has 14 amino acids.

This clonotype was counted only a few times. This chain uses TRBV19 with TRBJ2-7; 9 positions agree with TRBD2. The CDR3 covers 18 residues. Germline V gives CDR1 LNHDA, CDR2 SQIVND (reference sequence). With V trimmed by 0 bases and J by 2 bases, 11 bases remained unmatched. The CDR3 DNA is TGTGCCAGTAGTATAGATGGTTTAGCGAGCGGGAGGCCCTACGAGCAGTACTTC. As protein: CASSIDGLASGRPYEQYF. The full variable domain, with the rest looked up from reference TRBV19 and TRBJ2-7, is DGGITQSPKYLFRKEGQNVTLSCEQNLNHDAMYWYRQDPGQGLRLIYYSQIVNDFQKGDIAEGYSVSREKKESFPLTVTSAQKNPTAFYLCASSIDGLASGRPYEQYFGPGTRLTVT.

The chain employs TRBV30 and TRBJ1-4, with TRBD1 matching 7 bases. The J segment lost 4 bases and the V segment lost 4 bases, leaving 6 bases of the junction unmatched. Germline V gene lookup returns CDR1 GTSNPN and CDR2 SVGIG (reference sequence). CDR3 length equals 14 residues. The CDR3 DNA reads as TGTGCCTGGAACCTCCAGGGGGGTAATGAAAAACTGTTTTTT. Translated: CAWNLQGGNEKLFF.

The rearrangement joins TRBV4-3 to TRBJ2-7; TRBD2 aligns across 9 bases. The germline CDR1 and CDR2 sequences are LGHNA and YSLEER. CDR3 size: 17 residues. V was pared by 0 bases and J by 0 bases, with 6 bases of the junction left unmatched. The DNA of the CDR3 is TGCGCCAGCAGCCAAGATTCGACTAGCGGATACTCCTACGAGCAGTACTTC. Protein product: CASSQDSTSGYSYEQYF.

This clonotype was counted ten times or more. The genes are TRBV5-1 and TRBJ1-2, with a weak D call TRBD1 (6 bases). The V end lost 3 bases, the J end lost 6 bases, and 15 bases lay between the germline ends. Germline values: CDR1 SGHRS, CDR2 YFSETQ. The CDR3 extends over 14 amino acids. The CDR3 coding sequence is TGCGCCAGCAGCTCGGGGGCAGGGGCCCATGGCTACACCTTC. This translates into CASSSGAGAHGYTF. Full variable domain (outside the CDR3, taken from reference TRBV5-1 and TRBJ1-2): KAGVTQTPRYLIKTRGQQVTLSCSPISGHRSVSWYQQTPGQGLQFLFEYFSETQRNKGNFPGRFSGRQFSNSRSEMNVSTLELGDSALYLCASSSGAGAHGYTFGSGTRLTVV.

This clonotype has just a few counts. The chain is built from TRBV9 and TRBJ2-7, with D perhaps matching TRBD1 (6 bases). Trimming removed 3 bases from V and 6 bases from J, with 16 bases in between. CDR1 and CDR2 (germline): SGDLS, YYNGEE. CDR3 size: 14 residues. The CDR3 DNA reads TGTGCCAGCAGCGCCAGGGGCTACCCTACCGAGCAGTACTTC. This translates into CASSARGYPTEQYF. The whole variable domain, remainder taken from reference TRBV9 and TRBJ2-7, is DSGVTQTPKHLITATGQRVTLRCSPRSGDLSVYWYQQSLDQGLQFLIQYYNGEERAKGNILERFSAQQFPDLHSELNLSSLELGDSALYFCASSARGYPTEQYFGPGTRLTVT.

This clonotype was seen a few times. The gene calls are TRBV14 and TRBJ2-7; D not resolved. The CDR3 is made up of 14 amino acids. V lost 2 bases, J lost 3 bases, and 11 bases lay in between. Germline V gene sequence: CDR1 SGHDN, CDR2 FVKESK. The CDR3 sequence: CASSQMDGYYEQYF. The CDR3 DNA is TGTGCCAGCAGCCAAATGGACGGCTACTACGAGCAGTACTTC.

This clonotype came up many times. The rearrangement uses TRBV7-2 and TRBJ2-2; D remains unclear. Deletions cut 2 bases from V and 6 bases from J, with 7 bases between. Germline CDR1 SGHTA, CDR2 FQGNSA. The CDR3 covers 13 residues. CDR3: CASSLFQSGELFF. The DNA of the CDR3 is TGTGCCAGCAGCTTATTTCAGTCCGGGGAGCTGTTTTTT.

This clonotype was recorded at least ten times. The gene calls are TRBV28 and TRBJ1-5; D may be TRBD1 (5 bases). Per the germline V gene, CDR1 is MDHEN and CDR2 is SYDVKM. V lost 7 bases, J lost 0 bases, and 13 bases lay in between. This CDR3 region has 15 residues. CDR3 region: CASTSDRTSNQPQHF. CDR3 DNA: TGTGCCAGCACCTCTGACAGAACTAGCAATCAGCCCCAGCATTTT.

The genes are TRBV6-1 and TRBJ2-1, with a possible D match to TRBD1 (5 bases). Germline V gene sequence: CDR1 MNHNS, CDR2 SASEGT. The CDR3 is 16 amino acids. The ends were cut back, 8 bases at V and 0 bases at J, with 17 bases in the middle. Written as DNA, the CDR3 is TGTGCCAGCCGCCGAAGGGGATTCCCCTCCTACAATGAGCAGTTCTTC. Its protein is CASRRRGFPSYNEQFF.

The chain links TRBV15 to TRBJ1-2; D is undetermined. The V and J ends lost 3 bases and 8 bases respectively, with 19 bases between them. This CDR3 has 15 amino acids. The germline V gene encodes CDR1 LNHNV and CDR2 YYDKDF (reference sequence). CDR3 DNA: TGTGCCACCAGCAGGGCCCGGAGTCTGGTTTCCGGCTACACCTTC. It encodes CATSRARSLVSGYTF.

V and J are TRBV6-1 and TRBJ2-5; 16 positions match TRBD2. The J call is uncertain, as TRBJ2-1 better fits the DNA end. The germline V gene encodes CDR1 MNHNS and CDR2 SASEGT. The CDR3 sequence is 20 residues long. The CDR3 spells CASRVPGLAGGPAVYNEQFF. The CDR3 region has the DNA TGTGCCAGCAGAGTCCCGGGACTAGCGGGGGGGCCGGCGGTCTACAATGAGCAGTTCTTC.

The genes are TRBV20-1 and TRBJ1-6; D is perhaps TRBD1 (5 bases). The CDR3 is 14 residues long. The germline CDR1 and CDR2 sequences are DFQATT and SNEGSKA (reference sequence). The CDR3 is CGVADSGYNSPLHF. CDR3 in DNA: TGCGGGGTTGCGGATTCAGGGTATAATTCACCCCTCCACTTT.

This clonotype was counted a few times. The gene calls are TRBV5-1 and TRBJ2-2, with a tentative D call TRBD2 (5 bases). The CDR3 loop spans 18 amino acids. Per the germline V gene, CDR1 is SGHRS and CDR2 is YFSETQ. V lost 4 bases and J 4 bases, leaving 23 bases between the germline ends. This CDR3 reads CASSLLVKGLGSTGELFF. CDR3 bases: TGCGCCAGCAGCCTCCTGGTGAAGGGTTTGGGGAGCACCGGGGAGCTGTTTTTT. The full variable domain, in which reference TRBV5-1 and TRBJ2-2 provide the parts outside the CDR3, is KAGVTQTPRYLIKTRGQQVTLSCSPISGHRSVSWYQQTPGQGLQFLFEYFSETQRNKGNFPGRFSGRQFSNSRSEMNVSTLELGDSALYLCASSLLVKGLGSTGELFFGEGSRLTVL.

V usage is TRBV29-1 and J usage is TRBJ1-3; 9 bases fit TRBD1. This CDR3 region has 14 residues. Germline V lookup: CDR1 SQVTM, CDR2 ANQGSEA. The J segment lost 8 bases and the V segment lost 6 bases, leaving 11 bases of the junction unmatched. CDR3 bases: TGCAGCGTCGATTCCGGGACAGGGATGGACACCATATATTTT. This codes for CSVDSGTGMDTIYF.

This clonotype was seen many times. This chain uses TRBV12-3 or TRBV12-4 with TRBJ1-1; tentative D call: TRBD1 (5 bases). Deletions cut 7 bases from V and 0 bases from J, with 9 bases between. The CDR3 spans 13 residues. CDR3 loop: CASTRGLNTEAFF. The CDR3 nucleotides read TGTGCCAGCACTAGGGGTTTGAACACTGAAGCTTTCTTT.

This clonotype was counted between two and nine times. A single base separates this from a much larger clone, so it may be a read error. The V gene is TRBV5-5, the J gene TRBJ1-2, with 10 bases lining up with TRBD1. Germline assignment: CDR1 SGHKS and CDR2 YYEKEE (reference sequence). The CDR3 covers 16 residues. The DNA of the CDR3 is TGTGCCAACAGCTTGGTACCGGGACAGGGGACCTATGGCTACACCTTC. It translates to CANSLVPGQGTYGYTF.

There are many counts of this clonotype. The chain recombines TRBV10-3 with TRBJ1-1; 10 nucleotides align to TRBD1. Unmatched junction bases numbered 7, after V lost 3 bases and J lost 0 bases. Germline V gene sequence: CDR1 ENHRY, CDR2 SYGVKD. This CDR3 contains 17 residues. The CDR3, as DNA: TGTGCCATCAGTGAATCACCGGGACAGGGGATGAACACTGAAGCTTTCTTT. It yields the protein CAISESPGQGMNTEAFF.

This clonotype showed up many times. The chain combines TRBV6-5 with TRBJ1-1, with a tentative D call TRBD1 (5 bases). The germline CDR1 and CDR2 sequences are MNHEY and SVGAGI. The CDR3 has 15 residues. Between the trimmed V and J ends, which lost 2 bases and 1 base, there was a span of 11 bases. CDR3 sequence reads: CASSYVRGGNTEAFF. DNA for the CDR3: TGTGCCAGCAGTTACGTGCGGGGGGGGAACACTGAAGCTTTCTTT.

This clonotype has a count of ten or more. The J gene is TRBJ2-7, the V gene TRBV28; TRBD1 agrees at 9 bases. V was pared by 6 bases and J by 3 bases, with 0 bases of the junction left unmatched. Germline CDR1 is MDHEN and CDR2 is SYDVKM. This CDR3 region has 12 residues. The CDR3 region is CASRDRGYEQYF. CDR3 DNA sequence: TGTGCCAGCAGGGACAGGGGCTACGAGCAGTACTTC. Filled out from reference TRBV28 and TRBJ2-7, the complete variable domain reads DVKVTQSSRYLVKRTGEKVFLECVQDMDHENMFWYRQDPGLGLRLIYFSYDVKMKEKGDIPEGYSVSREKKERFSLILESASTNQTSMYLCASRDRGYEQYFGPGTRLTVT.

This clonotype has ten or more counts. The chain employs TRBV24-1 and TRBJ2-5; 10 bases align to TRBD1. Germline assignment: CDR1 KGHDR and CDR2 SFDVKD. The CDR3 length is 16 residues. After removal of 2 bases from V and 1 base from J, the junction contained 3 bases not matched to a gene. The chain's CDR3 is CATSDSWTGGQETQYF. The CDR3 DNA is TGTGCCACCAGTGATTCTTGGACAGGGGGCCAAGAGACCCAGTACTTC.